The 20 T cell receptor beta chains listed next were all sequenced from one sample in a study of blood T cell repertoires in COVID-19. Produced via immunoSEQ multiplex PCR; TCRdb's table is partial and in-frame only. The sample carries about 270,000 clones, 86% recorded once. The specimen was peripheral blood. These receptors came from a woman under 40 with COVID-19, enrolled during active disease.

This chain links TRBV5-4 with TRBJ2-3; 12 nucleotides line up with TRBD2. The length of the CDR3 is 16 residues. With V trimmed by 4 bases and J by 5 bases, 8 bases remained unmatched. Germline CDR1 and CDR2: SGHNT and YYREEE (reference sequence). CDR3 bases: TGTGCCAGCAGCACCCGGCTAGCGGGGGGGCAAGATACGCAGTATTTT. Protein sequence: CASSTRLAGGQDTQYF.

CDR3 bases: TGCGCCAGCAGCTTGGAGGACGGGACAGGGGACGAGCAGTACTTC. Translating it yields CASSLEDGTGDEQYF. The genes are TRBV5-1 and TRBJ2-7; TRBD1 agrees at 10 bases. Per germline, CDR1 SGHRS and CDR2 YFSETQ. The CDR3 contains 15 residues. J was trimmed by 5 bases and V by 0 bases; bases with no gene match: 5.

In nucleotides, the CDR3 is TGTGCCAGCAGCCAAGGAGATGTAAAACTGTTTTTT. Protein: CASSQGDVKLFF. The gene calls are TRBV3-1 (or the pseudogene TRBV3-2) and TRBJ1-4; D not certain. The CDR3 runs to 12 residues. V was trimmed by 1 base and J by 10 bases, leaving 7 bases between them. CDR1 is LGHDT and CDR2 is YNNKEL in the germline V gene (reference sequence).

This chain links TRBV4-1 with TRBJ2-3; D is possibly TRBD2 (6 bases). CDR1 is MGHRA and CDR2 is YSYEKL in the germline V gene. Between the trimmed V and J ends, which lost 0 bases and 0 bases, there was a span of 10 bases. This CDR3 spans 16 amino acids. The CDR3: CASSQDQGTSTDTQYF. The CDR3 nucleotides read TGCGCCAGCAGCCAAGATCAAGGGACTAGCACAGATACGCAGTATTTT.

This chain connects TRBV4-1 to TRBJ2-5; D may be TRBD2 (5 bases). From germline, CDR1 is MGHRA and CDR2 YSYEKL. This CDR3 spans 15 amino acids. Trimming removed 1 base from V and 5 bases from J, with 14 bases in between. The DNA for the CDR3 is TGCGCCAGCAGCCAAGGACTACGGGTGGGGGAGACCCAGTACTTC. Its protein product is CASSQGLRVGETQYF.

J is TRBJ2-7 and V is TRBV5-1, with 8 bases fitting TRBD1. The CDR3 loop spans 14 amino acids. The germline V gene has CDR1 SGHRS and CDR2 YFSETQ. Trimming at V came to 0 bases and at J to 6 bases, leaving 5 bases not matched to a gene. CDR3 bases: TGCGCCAGCAGCTTGGCTGGACAGGGCCTCGAGCAGTACTTC. This translates into CASSLAGQGLEQYF.

This clone has just a few counts. The chain combines TRBV4-1 with TRBJ2-2, with D tentatively TRBD1 (6 bases). CDR3 size: 16 residues. Germline V gene sequence: CDR1 MGHRA, CDR2 YSYEKL. Trimming removed 3 bases from V and 2 bases from J, with 13 bases in between. The DNA for the CDR3 is TGCGCCAGCAGCCAGAGGGACACCGGTAACACCGGGGAGCTGTTTTTT. Translating it yields CASSQRDTGNTGELFF.

The chain links TRBV28 to TRBJ2-7; 8 bases are shared with TRBD2. CDR3 length: 14 residues. With 9 bases clipped from V and 6 bases from J, the junction kept 13 bases outside the gene matches. Germline V CDR1 and CDR2: MDHEN, SYDVKM. This CDR3 is CASQNNGGAGEQYF. The DNA for the CDR3 is TGTGCCAGTCAAAACAACGGGGGGGCGGGCGAGCAGTACTTC.

The chain recombines TRBV28 with TRBJ2-2; TRBD1 might be the D (6 bases). CDR1 is MDHEN, CDR2 SYDVKM, per germline. V lost 7 bases, J lost 1 base, and 7 bases lay in between. The CDR3 runs to 13 residues. CDR3 residues: CASIRGNTGELFF. For the CDR3, the DNA is TGTGCCAGCATCAGGGGGAACACCGGGGAGCTGTTTTTT.

The chain has TRBV5-4 and TRBJ2-3; 12 nucleotides line up with TRBD2. Germline lookup yields CDR1 SGHNT and CDR2 YYREEE (reference sequence). The ends lost 3 bases at V and 5 bases at J; junction bases unmatched: 4. CDR3 length: 15 residues. CDR3 DNA sequence: TGTGCCAGCAGCTCTAGCGGGGGGGCCCGAGATACGCAGTATTTT. Its protein is CASSSSGGARDTQYF.

The V call is TRBV3-1 (or the pseudogene TRBV3-2), the J call TRBJ2-1; maybe TRBD2 (6 bases). The V gene lost 6 bases and the J gene lost 8 bases, with 8 bases spanning the gap. The germline CDR1 and CDR2 sequences are LGHDT and YNNKEL (reference sequence). This CDR3 is 11 amino acids long. The CDR3 loop reads CASRLADEQFF. In DNA form, the CDR3 reads TGTGCCAGCAGACTAGCCGATGAGCAGTTCTTC.

The chain joins TRBV28 to TRBJ1-6, with a possible D match to TRBD1 (5 bases). Germline CDR1 MDHEN, CDR2 SYDVKM. This CDR3 is built from 15 residues. V was shortened by 2 bases and J by 10 bases, with 15 bases between the two germline ends. The CDR3 coding sequence is TGTGCCAGCAGTTTACCAGGGTCGCTTATCTCACCCCTCCACTTT. Translation gives CASSLPGSLISPLHF.

This chain uses TRBV11-3 with TRBJ2-1, with D possibly being TRBD2 (5 bases). The CDR3 is made up of 14 amino acids. CDR1 is SGHNT, CDR2 YENEEA, per germline. Trimming removed 5 bases at V and 6 bases at J, with 14 bases between. This CDR3 reads CASSPGGSSNEQFF. The CDR3 DNA sequence: TGTGCCAGCAGCCCCGGAGGCAGCTCCAATGAGCAGTTCTTC.

The chain links TRBV19 to TRBJ2-2; perhaps TRBD1 as D (6 bases). V lost 4 bases to trimming and J lost 6 bases, with 12 bases between them. Germline lookup yields CDR1 LNHDA and CDR2 SQIVND (reference sequence). This CDR3 comprises 14 residues. CDR3 DNA sequence: TGTGCCAGTAGTACTTACAGGGCCGCCGGGGAGCTGTTTTTT. Its translation is CASSTYRAAGELFF.

This chain uses TRBV28 with TRBJ2-7, with 11 bases that match TRBD2. This CDR3 contains 15 residues. Per the germline V gene, CDR1 is MDHEN and CDR2 is SYDVKM. Trimming at V came to 6 bases and at J to 2 bases, leaving 6 bases not matched to a gene. The CDR3 is CASRPPGLAAYEQYF. CDR3 in DNA: TGTGCCAGCAGACCCCCGGGACTAGCGGCCTACGAGCAGTACTTC.

The rearrangement links TRBV6-1 to TRBJ2-7; 7 bases line up with TRBD1. This CDR3 has 14 amino acids. The germline V gene encodes CDR1 MNHNS and CDR2 SASEGT. V gave up 3 bases and J gave up 5 bases; unmatched junction bases: 7. The CDR3 DNA reads as TGTGCCAGCAGTGACTCGACAGGGTTGGACGAGCAGTACTTC. This codes for CASSDSTGLDEQYF.

The J gene is TRBJ1-2, the V gene TRBV2; 7 nucleotides line up with TRBD1. The CDR3 is 13 residues long. The junction had 7 bases not matched to a gene; V was cut back by 6 bases and J by 6 bases. Germline lookup yields CDR1 SNHLY and CDR2 FYNNEI. As DNA, the CDR3 is TGTGCCAGCAGGGTGGAAACAGGGGATGGCTACACCTTC. It translates to CASRVETGDGYTF.

The chain combines TRBV10-3 with TRBJ2-7, with a weak D call TRBD1 (6 bases). The CDR3 contains 16 residues. CDR1 is ENHRY, CDR2 SYGVKD, per germline. Trimming removed 5 bases at V and 2 bases at J, with 19 bases between. DNA of the CDR3: TGTGCCATCAGTTTACAGGGTAACCAAAATACCTACGAGCAGTACTTC. It is translated as CAISLQGNQNTYEQYF.

A single count supports this clone. This chain connects TRBV7-9 to TRBJ2-5; a weak D match, TRBD1 (6 bases). V shed 4 bases and J shed 4 bases, with 22 bases lying between them. Per germline, CDR1 SEHNR and CDR2 FQNEAQ (reference sequence). CDR3 length: 17 amino acids. The CDR3 sequence: CASSSQGARGPRETQYF. Here the CDR3 DNA reads TGTGCCAGCAGCTCCCAGGGAGCCAGGGGCCCTCGAGAGACCCAGTACTTC.

DNA for the CDR3: TGCGCCAGCAGCTTGGAACAGGGCGGCTTCAATGAGCAGTTCTTC. It translates to CASSLEQGGFNEQFF. V usage is TRBV5-1 and J usage is TRBJ2-1; tentatively, D is TRBD1 (6 bases). This CDR3 spans 15 amino acids. Germline loops: CDR1 SGHRS, CDR2 YFSETQ. Trimming removed 0 bases from V and 6 bases from J, with 13 bases in between.